This T cell receptor (beta chain) was profiled in a study of blood T cell repertoires in COVID-19. This clone occurred a few times. Original data processing: Estimation of nucleated cell counts relied on the amplification of reference gene primers. The assay was immunoSEQ multiplex PCR, and TCRdb's table has in-frame clones only and misses some. The V and J calls and clone size are taken from that table; D and trimming were inferred from the DNA. The repertoire holds approximately 94,000 clones, 70% to 80% seen once, with roughly an eighth in the top ten. From germline, CDR1 is LNHDA and CDR2 SQIVND (reference sequence). J lost 5 bases, V lost 5 bases, and 4 bases had no gene match. The CDR3 loop spans 13 amino acids.

This rearrangement joins TRBV19 to TRBJ2-7, with TRBD1 identical over 9 bases. Material for sequencing was peripheral blood. The clonotype originates from a woman in her seventies with acute or convalescent COVID-19. The CDR3 sequence: CASSAGQGNEQYF. For the CDR3, the DNA is TGTGCCAGTAGTGCTGGACAGGGGAACGAGCAGTACTTC. Full variable domain (remainder filled in from reference TRBV19 and TRBJ2-7): DGGITQSPKYLFRKEGQNVTLSCEQNLNHDAMYWYRQDPGQGLRLIYYSQIVNDFQKGDIAEGYSVSREKKESFPLTVTSAQKNPTAFYLCASSAGQGNEQYFGPGTRLTVT.